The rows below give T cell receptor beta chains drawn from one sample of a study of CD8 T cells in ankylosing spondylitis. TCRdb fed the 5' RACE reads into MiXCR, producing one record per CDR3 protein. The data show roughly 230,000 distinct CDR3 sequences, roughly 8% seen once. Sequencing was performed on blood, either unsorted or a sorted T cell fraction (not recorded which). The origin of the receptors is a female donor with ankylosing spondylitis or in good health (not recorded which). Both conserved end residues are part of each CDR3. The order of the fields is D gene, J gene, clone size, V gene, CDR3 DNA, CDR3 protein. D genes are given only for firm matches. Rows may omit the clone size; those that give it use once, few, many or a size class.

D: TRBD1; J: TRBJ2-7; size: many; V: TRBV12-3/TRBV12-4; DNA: TGTGCCAGCAGTTTGGAGACAGGGGAGGCCTACGAGCAGTACTTC; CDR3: CASSLETGEAYEQYF
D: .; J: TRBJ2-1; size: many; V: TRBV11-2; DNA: TGTGCCAGCAGCTTAGAAGGTTCGGGGGAGCAGTTCTTC; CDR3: CASSLEGSGEQFF
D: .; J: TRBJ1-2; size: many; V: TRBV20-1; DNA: TGCAGTGCCCCCTGGACAATCGGGTATGGCTACACCTTC; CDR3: CSAPWTIGYGYTF
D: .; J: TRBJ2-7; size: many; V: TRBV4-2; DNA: TGTGCCAGCAGCCAAGATACCCGGAGGGGCTACGAGCAGTACTTC; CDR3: CASSQDTRRGYEQYF
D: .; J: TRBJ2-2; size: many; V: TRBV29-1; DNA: TGCAGCGTTCCGCGTGGCACCGGGGAGCTGTTTTTT; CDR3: CSVPRGTGELFF
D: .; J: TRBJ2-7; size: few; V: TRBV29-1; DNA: TGCAGCGTTGAGGGGGACGTCTACGAGCAGTACTTC; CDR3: CSVEGDVYEQYF
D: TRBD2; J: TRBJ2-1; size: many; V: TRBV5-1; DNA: TGCGCCAGCAGGGCGACTAGCGGGGGTCGGGGACATGAGCAGTTCTTC; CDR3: CASRATSGGRGHEQFF
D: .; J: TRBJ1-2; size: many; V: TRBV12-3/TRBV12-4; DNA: TGTGCCAGCAGTTTGGGAGAGAATGGCTACACCTTC; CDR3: CASSLGENGYTF
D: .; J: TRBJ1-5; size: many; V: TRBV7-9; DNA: TGTGCCAGCAGCTTAGGAAGCGGGATCAATCAGCCCCAGCATTTT; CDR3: CASSLGSGINQPQHF
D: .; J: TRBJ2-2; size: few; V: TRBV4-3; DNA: TGCGCCAGCAGCCACACAAACCCCACCGGGGAGCTGTTTTTT; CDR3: CASSHTNPTGELFF
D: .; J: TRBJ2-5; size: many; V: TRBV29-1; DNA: TGCAGCGTTGGAGCGGTAGGGAGAGAGACCCAGTACTTC; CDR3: CSVGAVGRETQYF
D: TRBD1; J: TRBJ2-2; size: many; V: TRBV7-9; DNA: TGTGCCAGCAGCCAGCCCGGGACAGGGGTCATCGGGGAGCTGTTTTTT; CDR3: CASSQPGTGVIGELFF
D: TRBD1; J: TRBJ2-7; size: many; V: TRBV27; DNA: TGTGCCAGCAGTTTTAAGGTCACCCGACAGGGTTTCCACGAGCAGTACTTC; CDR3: CASSFKVTRQGFHEQYF
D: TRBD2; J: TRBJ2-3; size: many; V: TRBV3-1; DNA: TGTGCCAGCAGCCAAGGGGAGGGACCCACAGATACGCAGTATTTT; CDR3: CASSQGEGPTDTQYF
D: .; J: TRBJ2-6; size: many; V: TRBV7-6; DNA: TGTGCCAGCAGCGGTCGGACGGATCGTTACTCTGGGGCCAACGTCCTGACTTTC; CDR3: CASSGRTDRYSGANVLTF
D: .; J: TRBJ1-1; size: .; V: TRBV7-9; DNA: TGTGCCAGCAGCGCGCCCCGGTCAACAGGGAACACTGAAGCTTTCTTT; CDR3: CASSAPRSTGNTEAFF
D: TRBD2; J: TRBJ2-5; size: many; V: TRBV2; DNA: TGTGCCAGCAGACCTCCGGGACTAGCGGAAGAGACCCAGTACTTC; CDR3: CASRPPGLAEETQYF
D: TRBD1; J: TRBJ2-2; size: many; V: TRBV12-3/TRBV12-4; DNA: TGTGCCAGCCGCAAACAGGGGGCTTGGACCGGGGAGCTGTTTTTT; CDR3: CASRKQGAWTGELFF
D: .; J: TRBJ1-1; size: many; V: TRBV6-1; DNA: TGTGCCAGCAGTGAGTCGGGGCACACTGAAGCTTTCTTT; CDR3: CASSESGHTEAFF
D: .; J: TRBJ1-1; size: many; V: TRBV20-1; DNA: TGCAGTGCTCCTTCAGACACTGAAGCTTTCTTT; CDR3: CSAPSDTEAFF
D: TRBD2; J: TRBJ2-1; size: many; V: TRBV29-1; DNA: TGCAGCGTTGTAACGGGAAGCCGACTACCGGGACTAGCGGGAGCCGTGCAGTTCTTC; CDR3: CSVVTGSRLPGLAGAVQFF
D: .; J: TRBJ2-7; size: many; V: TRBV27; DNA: TGTGCCAGCAGTTCCCTCTCCCGTGCGACCAGCTCCTACGAGCAGTACTTC; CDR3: CASSSLSRATSSYEQYF
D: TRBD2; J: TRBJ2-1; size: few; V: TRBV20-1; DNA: TGCAGTGCTAGCATCACTCTTAGCGGGAGCCTCTCCCACAATGAGCAGTTCTTC; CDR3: CSASITLSGSLSHNEQFF
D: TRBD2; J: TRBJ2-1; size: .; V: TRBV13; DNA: TGTGCCAGCAGCTTCGGGCGGGAGGGAAGCTACAATGAGCAGTTCTTC; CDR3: CASSFGREGSYNEQFF
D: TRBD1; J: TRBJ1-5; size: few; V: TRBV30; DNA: TGTGCCTGGAGTTTGGGACAGGGTAGGCAGCCCCAGCATTTT; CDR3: CAWSLGQGRQPQHF
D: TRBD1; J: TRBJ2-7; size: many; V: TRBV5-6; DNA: TGTGCCAGCAGCTTGAGGACCGGGACAGGGCTCGAGCAGTACTTC; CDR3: CASSLRTGTGLEQYF
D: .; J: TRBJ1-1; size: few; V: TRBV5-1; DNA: TGCGCCAGCACCTTCAACAGGGCTACTGAAGCTTTCTTT; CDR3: CASTFNRATEAFF
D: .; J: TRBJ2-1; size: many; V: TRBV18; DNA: TGTGCCAGCTCACCAGTACTCCACAATGAGCAGTTCTTC; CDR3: CASSPVLHNEQFF
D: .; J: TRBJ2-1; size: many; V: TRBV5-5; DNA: TGTGCCAGCAGCTTGGCTCGAATAAGTGAGCAGTTCTTC; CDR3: CASSLARISEQFF
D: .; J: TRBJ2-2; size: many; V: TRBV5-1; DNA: TGCGCCAGCAGCTTGGGACAGCTGAACACCGGGGAGCTGTTTTTT; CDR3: CASSLGQLNTGELFF
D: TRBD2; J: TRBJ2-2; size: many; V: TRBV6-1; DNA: TGTGCCAGCAGCCAGGGACTAGTCAGTGGCGGGGAGCTGTTTTTT; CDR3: CASSQGLVSGGELFF
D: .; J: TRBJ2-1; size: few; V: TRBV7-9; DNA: TGTGCCAGCAGCTCCCCCGGACTGCTGGGACACAATGAGCAGTTCTTC; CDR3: CASSSPGLLGHNEQFF
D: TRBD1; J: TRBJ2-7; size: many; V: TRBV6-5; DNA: TGTGCCAGCAGTTACTCTCGACAGGGCTACGAGCAGTACTTC; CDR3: CASSYSRQGYEQYF
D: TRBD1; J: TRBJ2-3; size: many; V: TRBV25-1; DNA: TGTGCCAGCAGCCTGGGACAGATCACAGATACGCAGTATTTT; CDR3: CASSLGQITDTQYF
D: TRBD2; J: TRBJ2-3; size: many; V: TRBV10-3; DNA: TGTGCCATCAGTGGCAGTAGCGGGAGGGCGGGCACAGATACGCAGTATTTT; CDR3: CAISGSSGRAGTDTQYF
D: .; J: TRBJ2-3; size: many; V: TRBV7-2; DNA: TGTGCCAGCAGCCCCGACCCTTCGTCAACAGATACGCAGTATTTT; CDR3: CASSPDPSSTDTQYF
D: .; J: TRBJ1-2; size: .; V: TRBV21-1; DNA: TGTGCCAGCAGCAAAGCGGGACAGGCCCGGGGCTACACCTTC; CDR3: CASSKAGQARGYTF
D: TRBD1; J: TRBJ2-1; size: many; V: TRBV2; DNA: TGTGCCAGCAGTGTGGACAGGGGGCTAGGCAATGAGCAGTTCTTC; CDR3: CASSVDRGLGNEQFF
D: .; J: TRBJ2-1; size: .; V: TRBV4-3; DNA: TGCGCCAGCAGCCAAGATGGGTCGGGGCAGTTCTTC; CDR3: CASSQDGSGQFF
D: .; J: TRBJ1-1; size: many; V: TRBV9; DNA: TGTGCCAGCAGCGTAGCGCCTCAGCCTCACCCGGGAATGAACACTGAAGCTTTCTTT; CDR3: CASSVAPQPHPGMNTEAFF
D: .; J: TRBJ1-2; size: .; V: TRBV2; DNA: TGTGCCAGCAGTGAATCCCTTGGCTATGGCTACACCTTC; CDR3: CASSESLGYGYTF
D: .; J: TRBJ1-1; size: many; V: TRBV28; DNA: TGTGCCAGCACCTCTCCTGGGACGGGGGTTGAAGCTTTCTTT; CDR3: CASTSPGTGVEAFF
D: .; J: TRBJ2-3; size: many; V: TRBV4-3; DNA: TGCGCCAGCAGCCAAGGGACGGTGCAGTATTTT; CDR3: CASSQGTVQYF
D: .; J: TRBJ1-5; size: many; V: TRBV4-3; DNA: TGCGCCAGCAGCCAAGATATCACAGGGATTCAGCCCCAGCATTTT; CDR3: CASSQDITGIQPQHF
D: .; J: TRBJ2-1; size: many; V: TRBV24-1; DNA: TGTGCCACCAGTGTCGCCTCCGTTGGAACCTTTTACAATGAGCAGTTCTTC; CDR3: CATSVASVGTFYNEQFF
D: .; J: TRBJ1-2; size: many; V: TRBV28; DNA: TGTGCCAGCAGAATTCAGGGATCCTATGGCTACACCTTC; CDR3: CASRIQGSYGYTF
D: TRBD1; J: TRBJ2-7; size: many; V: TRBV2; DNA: TGTGCCAGCAGAGCAGACAGGGGATCCTACGAGCAGTACTTC; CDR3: CASRADRGSYEQYF
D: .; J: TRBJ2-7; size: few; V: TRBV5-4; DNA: TGTGCCAGCAGCAACGACCTCTACGAGCAGTACTTC; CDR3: CASSNDLYEQYF
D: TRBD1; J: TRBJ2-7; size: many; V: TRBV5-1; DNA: TGCGCCAGCAGTCCCGACAGGGGATCCACCTACGAGCAGTACTTC; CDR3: CASSPDRGSTYEQYF
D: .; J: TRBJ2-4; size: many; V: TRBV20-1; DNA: TGCAGTGCGTTCGACAGGAGCTCCAAAAACATTCAGTACTTC; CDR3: CSAFDRSSKNIQYF
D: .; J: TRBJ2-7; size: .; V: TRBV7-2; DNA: TGTGCCAGCAGCTTCCTTGGACCACCCTACGAGCAGTACTTC; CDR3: CASSFLGPPYEQYF
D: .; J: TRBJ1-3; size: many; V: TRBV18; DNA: TGTGCCAGCTCACCACGCATCCCGGGACAAACTGGAAACACCATATATTTT; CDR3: CASSPRIPGQTGNTIYF
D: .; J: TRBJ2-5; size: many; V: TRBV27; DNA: TGTGCCAGCAGTTTTAGCAGCGGTGGAGGGACCCAGTACTTC; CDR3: CASSFSSGGGTQYF